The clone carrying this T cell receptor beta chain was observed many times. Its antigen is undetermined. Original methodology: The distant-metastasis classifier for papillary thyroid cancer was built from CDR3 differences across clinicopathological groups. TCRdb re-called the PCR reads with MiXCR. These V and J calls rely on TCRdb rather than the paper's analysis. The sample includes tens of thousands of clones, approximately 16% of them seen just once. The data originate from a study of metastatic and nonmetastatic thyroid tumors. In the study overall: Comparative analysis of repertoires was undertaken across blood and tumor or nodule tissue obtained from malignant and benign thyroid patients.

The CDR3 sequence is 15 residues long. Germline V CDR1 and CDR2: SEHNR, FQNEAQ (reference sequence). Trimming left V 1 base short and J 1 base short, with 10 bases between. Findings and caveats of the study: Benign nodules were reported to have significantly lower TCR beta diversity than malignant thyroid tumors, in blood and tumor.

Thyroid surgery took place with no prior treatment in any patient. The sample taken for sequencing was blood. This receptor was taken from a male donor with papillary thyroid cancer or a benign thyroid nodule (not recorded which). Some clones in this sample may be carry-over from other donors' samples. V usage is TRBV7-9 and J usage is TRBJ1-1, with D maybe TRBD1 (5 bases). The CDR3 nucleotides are TGTGCCAGCAGCTTAGTAGTACAGGAGAACACTGAAGCTTTCTTT. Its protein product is CASSLVVQENTEAFF.